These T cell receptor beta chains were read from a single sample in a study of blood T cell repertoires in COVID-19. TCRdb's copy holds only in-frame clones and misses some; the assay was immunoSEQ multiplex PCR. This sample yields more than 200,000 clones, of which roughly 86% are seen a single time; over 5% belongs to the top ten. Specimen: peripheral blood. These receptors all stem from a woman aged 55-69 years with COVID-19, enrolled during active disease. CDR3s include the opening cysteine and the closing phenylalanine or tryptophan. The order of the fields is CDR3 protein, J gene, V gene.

CASSRGVGYNEQFF	TRBJ2-1	TRBV3-1/TRBV3-2
CAWSDLRGGYGYTF	TRBJ1-2	TRBV30
CASSFGQYQPQHF	TRBJ1-5	TRBV28
CASSRGMRDNSPLHF	TRBJ1-6	TRBV18
CASIRTSAYQETQYF	TRBJ2-5	TRBV2
CASSTRTGSFYGYTF	TRBJ1-2	TRBV2
CASSSDRGNSDEQYF	TRBJ2-7	TRBV6-2/TRBV6-3
CATRVLAGVTQYF	TRBJ2-5	TRBV10-3
CASSVIQGSNEQFF	TRBJ2-1	TRBV9
CASSYRHGLAGTGELFF	TRBJ2-2	TRBV6-2/TRBV6-3
CASSEGTGESNQPQHF	TRBJ1-5	TRBV7-8
CASSTGLAGGADTQYF	TRBJ2-3	TRBV2
CASGTGAYATNEKLFF	TRBJ1-4	TRBV7-6
CASKMTGAITEAFF	TRBJ1-1	TRBV19
CASSEQGKGELFF	TRBJ2-2	TRBV6-1
CASSPTGTSVLDEQFF	TRBJ2-1	TRBV28
CASRGTGRLYEQYF	TRBJ2-7	TRBV28
CASSFEGGRTDTQYF	TRBJ2-3	TRBV7-2
CALKDEGEAFF	TRBJ1-1	TRBV2
CASSLTGSEKLFF	TRBJ1-4	TRBV7-6
CASSYSGSSYNEQFF	TRBJ2-1	TRBV6-5
CASSNAATGIGNEQFF	TRBJ2-1	TRBV19
CASSRRTGSGHSPLHF	TRBJ1-6	TRBV3-1/TRBV3-2
CASSPPIGTESSYEQYF	TRBJ2-7	TRBV18
CASSGTGTSGYNEQFF	TRBJ2-1	TRBV9
CASSIGTAYEKLFF	TRBJ1-4	TRBV19
CASSLRPGTEAFF	TRBJ1-1	TRBV7-3
CASSSSSGRDEQYF	TRBJ2-7	TRBV5-1
CASSADRSHEQYF	TRBJ2-7	TRBV19
CASSLTGGNEQFF	TRBJ2-1	TRBV7-2
CASREGTNTGELFF	TRBJ2-2	TRBV5-1
CASSYGLLRDSPRYGYTF	TRBJ1-2	TRBV6-2/TRBV6-3
CASSLSFGTAYEQYF	TRBJ2-7	TRBV28
CASRHRQGPNTEAFF	TRBJ1-1	TRBV5-1
CASSERGTRAFF	TRBJ1-1	TRBV6-1
CASSQGLTGDDPYGYTF	TRBJ1-2	TRBV4-3
CASSLKGLRGANQPQHF	TRBJ1-5	TRBV28
CASSLSRTAAGGYTF	TRBJ1-2	TRBV7-8
CASSLYGQGRHNEQFF	TRBJ2-1	TRBV28
CASGASAQRSGTQYF	TRBJ2-5	TRBV6-5
CASNLGGNTDTQYF	TRBJ2-3	TRBV7-9
CASSYSGPGNQPQHF	TRBJ1-5	TRBV6-7
CASSRRETVNYGYTF	TRBJ1-2	TRBV7-9
CASSLARRDKETQYF	TRBJ2-5	TRBV28